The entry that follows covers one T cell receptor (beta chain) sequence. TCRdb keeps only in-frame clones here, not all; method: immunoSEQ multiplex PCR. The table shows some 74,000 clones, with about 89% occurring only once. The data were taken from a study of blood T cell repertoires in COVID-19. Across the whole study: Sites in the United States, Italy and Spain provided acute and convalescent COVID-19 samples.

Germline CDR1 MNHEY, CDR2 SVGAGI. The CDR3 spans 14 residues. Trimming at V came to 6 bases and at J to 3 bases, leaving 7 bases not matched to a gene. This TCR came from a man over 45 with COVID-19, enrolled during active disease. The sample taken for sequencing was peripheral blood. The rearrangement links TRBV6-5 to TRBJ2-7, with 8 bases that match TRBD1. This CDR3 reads CASRPGQDNYEQYF. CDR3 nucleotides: TGTGCCAGCAGGCCGGGACAGGATAACTACGAGCAGTACTTC.